These T cell receptor beta chains were read from a single sample in a study of blood T cell repertoires in COVID-19. The protocol was immunoSEQ multiplex PCR, while the TCRdb copy is restricted to in-frame clones and leaves out a portion. The repertoire consists of roughly 150,000 clones, with about 79% occurring once and the leading ten covering about 6.8%. The sample was peripheral blood. These receptors were taken from a woman between 45 and 65 years old in a cohort sampled during active or convalescent COVID-19. CDR3s include the opening cysteine and the closing phenylalanine or tryptophan. Each record gives: D gene, clone size, J gene, V gene, CDR3 DNA, CDR3 protein. D genes are given only for firm matches. The size entry is marked missing in some rows and otherwise reads once, few, many or a size class.

TRBD1 | few | TRBJ1-1 | TRBV6-2/TRBV6-3 | TGTGCCAGCAGTTACAGGGGGCACACTGAAGCTTTCTTT | CASSYRGHTEAFF
NA | NA | TRBJ2-3 | TRBV5-1 | TGCGCCAGCAGTTCCGGGACACGCACAGATACGCAGTATTTT | CASSSGTRTDTQYF
NA | NA | TRBJ2-2 | TRBV18 | TGTGCCAGCCCGCCCCCCGGGTTGAACACCGGGGAGCTGTTTTTT | CASPPPGLNTGELFF
NA | NA | TRBJ1-2 | TRBV10-1 | TGCGCCAGCAGTCCATATGGCTACACCTTC | CASSPYGYTF
NA | once | TRBJ2-7 | TRBV7-2 | TGTGCCAGCAGCTTAAATCAGGGTTCCTACGAGCAGTACTTC | CASSLNQGSYEQYF
NA | NA | TRBJ1-4 | TRBV6-1 | TGTGCCAGCAGTGAACTACGGGGGTTACAGCGTGAAAAACTGTTTTTT | CASSELRGLQREKLFF
NA | NA | TRBJ2-3 | TRBV18 | TGTGCCAGCTCACCCGGGTGGGTGACTAGCACAGATACGCAGTATTTT | CASSPGWVTSTDTQYF
NA | NA | TRBJ1-6 | TRBV19 | TGTGCCAGTAGTATAGGGGGACACCCTGGGTCACCCCTCCACTTT | CASSIGGHPGSPLHF
NA | once | TRBJ1-5 | TRBV4-1 | TGCGCCAGCAGCCAAGTGGGCGGGTGGAGCAATCAGCCCCAGCATTTT | CASSQVGGWSNQPQHF
TRBD1 | NA | TRBJ2-7 | TRBV7-9 | TGTGCCAGCAGCTTAGCCAGACAGGGGGGGTACGAGCAGTACTTC | CASSLARQGGYEQYF
NA | NA | TRBJ2-2 | TRBV12-1 | TGTGCCAGCAGCCTGACAGGGGGAACGAACACCGGGGAGCTGTTTTTT | CASSLTGGTNTGELFF
TRBD1 | NA | TRBJ1-4 | TRBV4-1 | TGCGCCAGCAGCCGGACAGGGCCACAGGAAAAACTGTTTTTT | CASSRTGPQEKLFF
TRBD1 | NA | TRBJ2-1 | TRBV4-3 | TGCGCCAGCAGCCGGGGACAGGGCTATGAGCAGTTCTTC | CASSRGQGYEQFF
TRBD1 | once | TRBJ2-5 | TRBV7-2 | TGTGCCAGCAGCGTCAGACAGGGGGAAGAGACCCAGTACTTC | CASSVRQGEETQYF
NA | NA | TRBJ1-6 | TRBV5-1 | TGCGCCAGCAGCTCCGCGGGACCCTTTAATTCACCCCTCCACTTT | CASSSAGPFNSPLHF
NA | NA | TRBJ1-4 | TRBV27 | TGTGCCAGCAGGGCTGGGGGGGTCCGCGAAAAACTGTTTTTT | CASRAGGVREKLFF
NA | NA | TRBJ1-2 | TRBV29-1 | TGCAGCGTTGAAGGATCCGACCGGGAAATGGGGGGCTACACCTTC | CSVEGSDREMGGYTF
NA | NA | TRBJ1-2 | TRBV5-1 | TGCGCCAGCAGCTTGGGGGGCACCAAGGCAGGCTATGGCTACACCTTC | CASSLGGTKAGYGYTF
TRBD1 | NA | TRBJ2-1 | TRBV19 | TGTGCCAGTAGTAACGGACAGGGCAACAACAATGAGCAGTTCTTC | CASSNGQGNNNEQFF
NA | once | TRBJ1-5 | TRBV27 | TGTGCCAGCAGTTTAATGTCGGATCAGCCCCAGCATTTT | CASSLMSDQPQHF
TRBD1 | NA | TRBJ1-2 | TRBV7-9 | TGTGCCAGCAGCCGGGACAGTCTGAACTATGGCTACACCTTC | CASSRDSLNYGYTF
TRBD1 | NA | TRBJ2-1 | TRBV9 | TGTGCCAGCAGCGCCGGACAGGGGGCACTGAATGAGCAGTTCTTC | CASSAGQGALNEQFF
NA | NA | TRBJ1-4 | TRBV2 | TGTGCCAGCAGTGGAAGGGGCTTAGGCGAAAAACTGTTTTTT | CASSGRGLGEKLFF
NA | few | TRBJ1-2 | TRBV7-3 | TGTGCCAGCAGCCAGGACAGACTATATGGCTACACCTTC | CASSQDRLYGYTF
NA | NA | TRBJ1-6 | TRBV11-2 | TGTGCCAGCAGCCGCCAAGGGGTATCCTATAATTCACCCCTCCACTTT | CASSRQGVSYNSPLHF
TRBD1 | NA | TRBJ2-5 | TRBV2 | TGTGCCAGCAGCGGCTCCGGGACAGGGCAAGAGACCCAGTACTTC | CASSGSGTGQETQYF
NA | NA | TRBJ1-5 | TRBV19 | TGTGCCAGTAGGATCTCCGGGGGGCGGCCCCAGCATTTT | CASRISGGRPQHF
TRBD1 | NA | TRBJ1-2 | TRBV7-2 | TGTGCCAGCAGCCATCGCCGGGACAGGGAGGGCTATGGCTACACCTTC | CASSHRRDREGYGYTF
NA | once | TRBJ1-1 | TRBV4-1 | TGCGCCAGCAGCCACCCGGGCACTGAAGCTTTCTTT | CASSHPGTEAFF
TRBD1 | NA | TRBJ2-1 | TRBV7-3 | TGTGCCAGCAGCTTAAACCCTACGACAGGGATAGGAACTGAGCAGTTCTTC | CASSLNPTTGIGTEQFF
TRBD1 | NA | TRBJ2-2 | TRBV5-1 | TGCGCCAGCAGCTTGGAACAGGGGTCGAACACCGGGGAGCTGTTTTTT | CASSLEQGSNTGELFF
NA | NA | TRBJ2-5 | TRBV7-9 | TGTGCCAGCCGGGACACACTCCAAGAGACCCAGTACTTC | CASRDTLQETQYF
TRBD1 | NA | TRBJ1-6 | TRBV11-2 | TGTGCCAGCACGGACAGGCTGAATTCACCCCTCCACTTT | CASTDRLNSPLHF
NA | NA | TRBJ1-3 | TRBV3-1/TRBV3-2 | TGTGCCAGCAGCCAAGTCCATAGCTCTGGAAACACCATATATTTT | CASSQVHSSGNTIYF
NA | NA | TRBJ1-6 | TRBV5-1 | TGCGCCAGCAGCCCGGGGAGGGGCCAAAATTCACCCCTCCACTTT | CASSPGRGQNSPLHF
NA | NA | TRBJ1-1 | TRBV2 | TGTGCCAGCAGGCAGGAGGGGTTAAACACTGAAGCTTTCTTT | CASRQEGLNTEAFF
NA | NA | TRBJ2-7 | TRBV21-1 | TGTGCCAGCAGCAAGGGAGGGGTCCGGGTGCGCTACGAGCAGTACTTC | CASSKGGVRVRYEQYF